This T cell receptor beta chain emerged from a study of blood T cell repertoires in COVID-19. The CDR3 totals 15 residues. The J segment lost 5 bases and the V segment lost 5 bases, leaving 9 bases of the junction unmatched. CDR1 is MNHEY, CDR2 SVGEGT, per germline. Original handling: Amplification with reference gene primers provided the estimates of nucleated cell counts. Assay used: immunoSEQ multiplex PCR; TCRdb lists only in-frame clones, some missing. Clone size and V and J calls were adopted from that table, with D and trimming inferred from the DNA. This table holds approximately 180,000 clones, approximately 85% found once.

Material for sequencing was peripheral blood. The receptor comes from a human donor with active or convalescent COVID-19. The donor label of this sample is uncertain. J is TRBJ1-5 and V is TRBV6-2 or TRBV6-3, with TRBD1 matching 7 bases. The CDR3: CASSRSRDSYQPQHF. In nucleotides, the CDR3 is TGTGCCAGCAGTCGGTCCCGGGACAGTTATCAGCCCCAGCATTTT.